The present entry profiles one T cell receptor beta chain with its context. Its antigen is not identified. Sequencing used immunoSEQ multiplex PCR; TCRdb keeps in-frame clones, though not all of them. This sample has tens of thousands of clones, with around 96% found just once. This sample was taken from a study of graft-versus-host responses after intestinal transplantation. Study summary: Recipients were all induced with anti-thymocyte globulin, then given tacrolimus and steroids for about three years. Study-wide findings and caveats: Marrow from the recipient contained GvH clones, some of which had appeared first in ileum or blood.

J lost 0 bases, V lost 5 bases, and 8 bases had no gene match. The CDR3 length is 16 residues. Germline loops: CDR1 MDHEN, CDR2 SYDVKM. The sequence was obtained from a human donor who received an intestinal transplant. The chain uses TRBV28 and TRBJ2-7; 9 positions agree with TRBD1. The source was unstimulated CD8+ T cells sorted from spleen or lymph node cells, collected before intestinal transplant. As DNA, the CDR3 is TGTGCCAGCAGTACCACCTGGGGACAGGGCTCCTACGAGCAGTACTTC. Translating it yields CASSTTWGQGSYEQYF.